The rows below give T cell receptor beta chains drawn from one sample of a study of T-cell memory formation after mild COVID-19. TCRdb itself ran the 5' RACE reads through MiXCR, one entry per CDR3 protein. The top ten clones hold approximately 2.3% of a sample with 100,000 to 150,000 distinct CDR3 sequences, about 6% of them seen once. Sequencing was performed on PBMCs or a T cell subset sorted from them (not recorded which). The receptors here all came from an adult woman who had mild COVID-19 (a few samples of this study predate the infection). Cell type and time point are not known. CDR3s include the opening cysteine and the closing phenylalanine or tryptophan. The D gene is left open where the match is weak. Expanded clones are given a class, and other clones once, few, many or no size at all.

v_call: TRBV5-1
clone_size: few
j_call: TRBJ2-2
d_call: TRBD1
cdr3_nt: TGCGCCAGCAGCATAGGACAGGGGGGAACCGGGGAGCTGTTTTTT
cdr3_aa: CASSIGQGGTGELFF

v_call: TRBV19
clone_size: once
j_call: TRBJ2-7
d_call: TRBD2
cdr3_nt: TGTGCCAGTAGTATCACCTTAAGCGGGAGGAGCTCCTACGAGCAGTACTTC
cdr3_aa: CASSITLSGRSSYEQYF

v_call: TRBV11-2
clone_size: few
j_call: TRBJ1-3
d_call: -
cdr3_nt: TGTGCCAGCAGCTTAGATGACAGGCTCTCTGGAAACACCATATATTTT
cdr3_aa: CASSLDDRLSGNTIYF

v_call: TRBV5-4
clone_size: few
j_call: TRBJ2-7
d_call: TRBD1
cdr3_nt: TGTGCCAGCAGCTCCCGGGACAGAAGTTCCTACGAGCAGTACTTC
cdr3_aa: CASSSRDRSSYEQYF

v_call: TRBV20-1
clone_size: many
j_call: TRBJ2-1
d_call: -
cdr3_nt: TGCAGTGCGCGGGGAAGGGGTGAGCAGTTCTTC
cdr3_aa: CSARGRGEQFF

v_call: TRBV18
clone_size: -
j_call: TRBJ1-6
d_call: TRBD1
cdr3_nt: TGTGCCAGCTCACCACTAGACCAGGGGGGGAATTCACCCCTCCACTTT
cdr3_aa: CASSPLDQGGNSPLHF

v_call: TRBV7-9
clone_size: few
j_call: TRBJ2-5
d_call: TRBD2
cdr3_nt: TGTGCCAGCAGCTTGACTAGCGGGAGCTCAGAGACCCAGTACTTC
cdr3_aa: CASSLTSGSSETQYF

v_call: TRBV2
clone_size: many
j_call: TRBJ2-1
d_call: TRBD2
cdr3_nt: TGTGCCAGCAGTATTCTAGCGCGGGGGGGCAATGAGCAGTTCTTC
cdr3_aa: CASSILARGGNEQFF

v_call: TRBV5-1
clone_size: many
j_call: TRBJ1-1
d_call: -
cdr3_nt: TGCGCCAGCAGCTTGGATATTCGGGGTAGGGGCACTGAAGCTTTCTTT
cdr3_aa: CASSLDIRGRGTEAFF

v_call: TRBV29-1
clone_size: -
j_call: TRBJ2-3
d_call: TRBD1
cdr3_nt: TGCAGCGTTGCCAAACAGGGGTTCGTGGCAGATACGCAGTATTTT
cdr3_aa: CSVAKQGFVADTQYF

v_call: TRBV7-6
clone_size: few
j_call: TRBJ2-1
d_call: TRBD2
cdr3_nt: TGTGCCAGCACCCCCGGGACTAGCGTGGGTGAGCAGTTCTTC
cdr3_aa: CASTPGTSVGEQFF

v_call: TRBV6-2/TRBV6-3
clone_size: -
j_call: TRBJ2-7
d_call: -
cdr3_nt: TGTGCCAGCAGTACCCGGGCGGCGGGCGAGCAGTACTTC
cdr3_aa: CASSTRAAGEQYF

v_call: TRBV5-1
clone_size: many
j_call: TRBJ2-7
d_call: -
cdr3_nt: TGCGCCAGCAGCCAAGGTCTTCCGGGAACCTCCTACGAGCAGTACTTC
cdr3_aa: CASSQGLPGTSYEQYF

v_call: TRBV19
clone_size: -
j_call: TRBJ2-7
d_call: -
cdr3_nt: TGTGCCAGTAACACTGTCGAGCAGTACTTC
cdr3_aa: CASNTVEQYF

v_call: TRBV7-2
clone_size: few
j_call: TRBJ2-1
d_call: -
cdr3_nt: TGTGCCAGCAGCTTAGGAGCTAGTGGGAATGAGCAGTTCTTC
cdr3_aa: CASSLGASGNEQFF

v_call: TRBV12-3/TRBV12-4
clone_size: few
j_call: TRBJ2-5
d_call: TRBD2
cdr3_nt: TGTGCCAGCAGTTTAGCCCTGGGTACTAGCGGGAGTGTGGAGACCCAGTACTTC
cdr3_aa: CASSLALGTSGSVETQYF

v_call: TRBV5-1
clone_size: few
j_call: TRBJ2-5
d_call: -
cdr3_nt: TGCGCCAGCAGCTTCAGGGTCCAAGAGACCCAGTACTTC
cdr3_aa: CASSFRVQETQYF

v_call: TRBV29-1
clone_size: -
j_call: TRBJ2-3
d_call: TRBD2
cdr3_nt: TGCAGCGTTGCCGGGACTAGCGGGCGCACAGATACGCAGTATTTT
cdr3_aa: CSVAGTSGRTDTQYF

v_call: TRBV4-2
clone_size: -
j_call: TRBJ2-7
d_call: -
cdr3_nt: TGTGCCAGCAGCAAAGATTACGAGCAGTACTTC
cdr3_aa: CASSKDYEQYF

v_call: TRBV25-1
clone_size: -
j_call: TRBJ2-7
d_call: TRBD1
cdr3_nt: TGTGCCAGCAGTGAGGGGGACAGGGCCGAGCAGTACTTC
cdr3_aa: CASSEGDRAEQYF